A selection of T cell receptor beta chains follows, all from one sample in a study of T cell responses to AZD1222 COVID-19 vaccine. The table came from immunoSEQ multiplex PCR; TCRdb's copy has only in-frame clones and leaves some out. The data show about 130,000 clones, with about nine tenths seen just once and over 6.5% held by the top ten. The sample consisted of peripheral blood, taken on day 0 of AZD1222 vaccination. These receptors were collected from an adult in good health. Each CDR3 is given with its conserved first and last residue.

v_call	cdr3_length	j_call	cdr3_aa
TRBV4-1	13	TRBJ2-3	CASSQVIGDTQYF
TRBV2	14	TRBJ1-1	CASKRDSQNTEAFF
TRBV24-1	14	TRBJ1-2	CATSDLARGIGYTF
TRBV2	13	TRBJ2-7	CASSRGGDYEQYF
TRBV5-1	15	TRBJ1-6	CASRVIETANSPLHF
TRBV9	18	TRBJ1-3	CASSVAGQSIISGNTIYF
TRBV6-2/TRBV6-3	17	TRBJ1-3	CASSYRPGQGTGNTIYF
TRBV24-1	16	TRBJ2-4	CATSEDRGATKNIQYF
TRBV29-1	17	TRBJ2-3	CSVDGRGGQGRSDTQYF
TRBV28	14	TRBJ1-1	CASSRSSGYTEAFF
TRBV7-8	14	TRBJ2-7	CASSLAGRPNEQYF
TRBV28	14	TRBJ2-5	CASRTQGGGETQYF
TRBV6-5	13	TRBJ2-7	CASRYTGTYEQYF
TRBV19	15	TRBJ2-1	CASSPDGPGYNEQFF
TRBV3-1/TRBV3-2	18	TRBJ2-1	CASSQVWGGGSSYNEQFF
TRBV6-5	15	TRBJ2-7	CASSRTSGSPYEQYF
TRBV5-1	13	TRBJ2-7	CASSPRQGGEQYF
TRBV4-1	14	TRBJ2-7	CASSQGTGGNEQYF
TRBV6-2/TRBV6-3	14	TRBJ2-7	CASSYGWEAYEQYF
TRBV4-1	15	TRBJ1-1	CASSSPWGEDTEAFF
TRBV6-5	14	TRBJ1-5	CASSLTGEGQPQHF
TRBV3-1/TRBV3-2	15	TRBJ1-1	CASSHRGRINTEAFF
TRBV28	15	TRBJ2-3	CASRTGALGTDTQYF
TRBV25-1	13	TRBJ2-7	CATVLSGGIEQYF
TRBV10-3	16	TRBJ2-6	CAISESPISGANVLTF
TRBV6-5	13	TRBJ2-1	CASSYNGRDEQFF
TRBV24-1	14	TRBJ1-2	CATSDSGQGARYTF
TRBV19	15	TRBJ1-1	CASSIEERRNTEAFF
TRBV7-2	15	TRBJ1-2	CASSLGAGINYGYTF
TRBV28	16	TRBJ1-3	CASSPGQHHSGNTIYF
TRBV18	15	TRBJ1-5	CASSPMQGGNQPQHF
TRBV11-2	15	TRBJ2-7	CASSLGGQGNYEQYF
TRBV5-1	16	TRBJ1-3	CASSSQQGARGNTIYF
TRBV11-2	15	TRBJ1-2	CASSSPTGGDDGYTF
TRBV4-1	16	TRBJ2-3	CASSQDRSGGSDTQYF
TRBV10-2	18	TRBJ2-6	CASRNLAQGASGANVLTF
TRBV3-1/TRBV3-2	15	TRBJ2-1	CASSQGLAGGGEQFF
TRBV6-2/TRBV6-3	17	TRBJ2-1	CASSSFSGRASYNEQFF
TRBV19	16	TRBJ1-2	CASSSSLSTGRGGYTF
TRBV28	15	TRBJ1-2	CASSSSSTGGRGYTF
TRBV6-2/TRBV6-3	15	TRBJ2-1	CASSNDRGLENEQFF
TRBV9	14	TRBJ2-7	CASSPGTWSYEQYF